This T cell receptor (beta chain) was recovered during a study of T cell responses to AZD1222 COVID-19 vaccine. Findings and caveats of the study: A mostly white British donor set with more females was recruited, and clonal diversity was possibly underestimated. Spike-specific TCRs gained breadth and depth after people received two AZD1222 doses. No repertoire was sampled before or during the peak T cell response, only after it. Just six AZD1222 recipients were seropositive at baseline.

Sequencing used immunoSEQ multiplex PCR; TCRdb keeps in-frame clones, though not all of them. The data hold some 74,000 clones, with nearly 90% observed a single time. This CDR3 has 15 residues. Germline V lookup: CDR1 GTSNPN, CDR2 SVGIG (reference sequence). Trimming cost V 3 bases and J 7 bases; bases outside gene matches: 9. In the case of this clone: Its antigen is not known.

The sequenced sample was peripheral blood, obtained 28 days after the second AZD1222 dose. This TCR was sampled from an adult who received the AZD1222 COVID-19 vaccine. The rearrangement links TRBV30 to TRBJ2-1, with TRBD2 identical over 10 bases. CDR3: CAWRDGTSALNEQFF. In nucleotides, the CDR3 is TGTGCCTGGAGGGACGGGACTAGCGCACTGAATGAGCAGTTCTTC.